This TCR beta chain was identified in a study of Ad26.COV2.S vaccination and SARS-CoV-2 variants. Per the germline V gene, CDR1 is SQVTM and CDR2 is ANQGSEA. This CDR3 region has 12 residues. V lost 7 bases and J lost 6, with 15 bases in between. Concerning this clone: The antigen remains undetermined.

Study-wide points: Among vaccine recipients, spike-specific TCR breadth exceeded that of placebo recipients. Those who received vaccine or placebo ended up with similar non-spike TCR breadth. Total T cell responses were possibly underestimated by TCR breadth and depth analyses. A substantial breadth of spike-specific CD8+ and CD4+ T cell responses after vaccination has been reported.

Sequencing used immunoSEQ multiplex PCR; TCRdb keeps in-frame clones, though not all of them. The table lists about 180,000 clones, 87% of them singletons. This clonotype was obtained from a human donor who had recovered from COVID-19. V is TRBV29-1 and J is TRBJ1-1; maybe TRBD1 (5 bases). Sample: peripheral blood, taken after recovery from COVID-19. The CDR3 coding sequence is TGCAGCGCTCCCGGGGCTCTCGCTGAAGCTTTCTTT. It encodes CSAPGALAEAFF.